Sequencing of this T cell receptor beta chain was carried out in a study of T cell repertoires in cytomegalovirus infection. This CDR3 region has 16 residues. TCRdb ran MiXCR on the reads and lists one entry per CDR3 protein. The sample shows roughly 350,000 distinct CDR3 sequences, around a third of them seen only once. Note on this clonotype: Its antigen is not identified. A read error may account for a junction end that differs from germline.

Sequencing was performed on cultured PBMCs, taken from culture after CMV antigen stimulation. The chain uses TRBV12-3 or TRBV12-4 and TRBJ2-1; TRBD2 matches at 10 bases. The source is a human donor in good health (CMV status not recorded). Some clones in this sample may be carry-over from other donors' samples. This CDR3 is CASRPSGSRLRNEQLF. The CDR3 nucleotides read TGTGCCAGCAGACCTAGCGGGAGCCGGCTAAGGAATGAGCAGCTCTTC.